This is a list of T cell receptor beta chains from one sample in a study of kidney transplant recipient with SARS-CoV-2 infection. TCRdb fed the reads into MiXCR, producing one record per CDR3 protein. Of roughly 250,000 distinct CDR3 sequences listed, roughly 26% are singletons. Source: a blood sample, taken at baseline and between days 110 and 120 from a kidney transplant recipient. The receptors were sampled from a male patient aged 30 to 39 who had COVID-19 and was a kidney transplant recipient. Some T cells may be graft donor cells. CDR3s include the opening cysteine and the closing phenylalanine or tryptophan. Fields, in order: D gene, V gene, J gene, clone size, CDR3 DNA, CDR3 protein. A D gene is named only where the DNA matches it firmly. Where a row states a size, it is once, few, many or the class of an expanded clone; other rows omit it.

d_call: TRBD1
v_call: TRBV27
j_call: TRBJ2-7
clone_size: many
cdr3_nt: TGTGCCACTTCCCGGGACAGGGGGAATTACGAGCAGTACTTC
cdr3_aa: CATSRDRGNYEQYF

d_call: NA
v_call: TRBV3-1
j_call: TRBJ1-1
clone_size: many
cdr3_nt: TGTGCCAGCAGCTTAAGGTCTCCCATTTCAATTCGCACTGAAGCTTTCTTT
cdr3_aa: CASSLRSPISIRTEAFF

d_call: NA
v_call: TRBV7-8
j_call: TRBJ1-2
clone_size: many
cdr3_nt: TGTGCCAGCAGCTATCGAGGGGGAGGGAACTATGGCTACACCTTC
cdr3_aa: CASSYRGGGNYGYTF

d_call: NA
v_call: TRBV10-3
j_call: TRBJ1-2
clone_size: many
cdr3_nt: TGTGCCATCAACCCTGGGTGGGGTCTTACTAACTATGGCTACACCTTC
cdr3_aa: CAINPGWGLTNYGYTF

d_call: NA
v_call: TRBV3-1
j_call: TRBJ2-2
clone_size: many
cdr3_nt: TGTGCCAGCAGCGGCAAATATCCCATTTCAGGCTTGACCGGGGAGCTGTTTTTT
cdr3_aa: CASSGKYPISGLTGELFF

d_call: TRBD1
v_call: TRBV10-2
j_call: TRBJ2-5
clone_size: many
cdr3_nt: TGCGCCAGCAGTCCAGCCCGGACAGGGTGGGGGGAGACCCAGTACTTC
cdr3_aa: CASSPARTGWGETQYF

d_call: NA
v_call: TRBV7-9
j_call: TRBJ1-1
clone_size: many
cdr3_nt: TGTGCCAGCAGAAAGGGACACCTGAACACTGAAGCTTTCTTT
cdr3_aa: CASRKGHLNTEAFF

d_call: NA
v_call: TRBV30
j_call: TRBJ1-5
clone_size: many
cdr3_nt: TGTGCCTGGAGCGCCGGAAAGAAGGGCAATCAGCCCCAGCATTTT
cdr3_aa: CAWSAGKKGNQPQHF

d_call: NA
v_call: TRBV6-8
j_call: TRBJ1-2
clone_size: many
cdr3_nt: TGTGCCAGCAGTCGCCGGGAACGCTCTAGAAAGACCTATGGCTACACCTTC
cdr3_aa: CASSRRERSRKTYGYTF

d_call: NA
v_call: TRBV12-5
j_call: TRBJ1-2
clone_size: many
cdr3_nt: TGTGCTAGTGGTTACGACAATTTGCAGGGAAAGACCTATGGCTACACCTTC
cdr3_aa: CASGYDNLQGKTYGYTF

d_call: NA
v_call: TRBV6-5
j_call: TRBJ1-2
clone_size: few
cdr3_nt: TGTGCCAGCAGTCGAAAGCGCTCTATGCGAAAGACCTATGGCTACACCTTC
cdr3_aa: CASSRKRSMRKTYGYTF

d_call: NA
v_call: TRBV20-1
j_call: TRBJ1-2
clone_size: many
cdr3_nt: TGCAGTGCTGTGTGTCGGCTGTTTCGAAAGACCTATGGCTACACCTTC
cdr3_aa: CSAVCRLFRKTYGYTF

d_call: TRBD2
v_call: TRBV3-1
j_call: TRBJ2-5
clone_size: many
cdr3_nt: TGTGCCAGCAGCCAAGATGGGACTAGTTTCCTCCAAGAGACCCAGTACTTC
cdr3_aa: CASSQDGTSFLQETQYF

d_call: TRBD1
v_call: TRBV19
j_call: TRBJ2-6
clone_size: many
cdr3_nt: TGTGCCAGTAGTGCCGGGCCCGGGACAGCAATATGGTCAGGGGCCAACGTCCTGACTTTC
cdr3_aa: CASSAGPGTAIWSGANVLTF

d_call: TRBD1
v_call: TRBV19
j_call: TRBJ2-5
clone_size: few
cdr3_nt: TGTGCCAGTAGTACGGGCGACAGGGTCAGATCGGGGACCCAGTACTTC
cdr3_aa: CASSTGDRVRSGTQYF

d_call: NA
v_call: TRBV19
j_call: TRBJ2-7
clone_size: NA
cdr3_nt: TGTGCCAGTAGTATAGGCTCGCAGGGCGAGCAGTACTTC
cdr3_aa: CASSIGSQGEQYF

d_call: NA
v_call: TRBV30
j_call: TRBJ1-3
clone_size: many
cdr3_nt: TGTGCCTGGAAACGATCTGGAAACACCATATATTTT
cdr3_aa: CAWKRSGNTIYF

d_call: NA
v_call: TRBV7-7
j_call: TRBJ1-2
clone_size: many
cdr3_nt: TGTGCCAGCAGCATTGGTCATAAGTGCCGAAAGACCTATGGCTACACCTTC
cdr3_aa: CASSIGHKCRKTYGYTF

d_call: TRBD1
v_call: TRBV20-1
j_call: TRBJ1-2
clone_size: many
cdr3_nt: TGCAGTGTTAGGATAACCGGGACAGATGGCTACACCTTC
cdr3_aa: CSVRITGTDGYTF

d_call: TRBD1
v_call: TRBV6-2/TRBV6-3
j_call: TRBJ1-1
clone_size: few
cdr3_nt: TGTGCCAGCAGTCGGACAGGTGAAGCTTTCTTT
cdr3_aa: CASSRTGEAFF

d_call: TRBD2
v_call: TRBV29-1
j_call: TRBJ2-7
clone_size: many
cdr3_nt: TGCAGCGCAGGCGGCCGACGGGCTAGCGGACCCTACGAGCAGTACTTC
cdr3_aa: CSAGGRRASGPYEQYF

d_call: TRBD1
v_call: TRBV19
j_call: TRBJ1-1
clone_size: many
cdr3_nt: TGTGCCAGTAGTATACAGACAGGGGGCACTGAAGCTTTCTTT
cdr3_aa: CASSIQTGGTEAFF

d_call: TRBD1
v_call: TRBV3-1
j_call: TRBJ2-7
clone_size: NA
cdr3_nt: TGTGCCAGCAGCCACTGGGGTGGGGCGGGACAGGGGCGCTACGAGCAGTACTTC
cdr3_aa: CASSHWGGAGQGRYEQYF

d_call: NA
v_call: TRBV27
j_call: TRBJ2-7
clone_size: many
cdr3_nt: TGTGCCAGCAGTGCCCGGGCCAAGGCCTACGAGCAGTACTTC
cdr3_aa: CASSARAKAYEQYF

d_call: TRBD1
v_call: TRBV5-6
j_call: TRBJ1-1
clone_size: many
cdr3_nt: TGTGCCAGCAGCTTCCGGGACAGGGGGACTGAAGCTTTCTTT
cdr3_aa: CASSFRDRGTEAFF

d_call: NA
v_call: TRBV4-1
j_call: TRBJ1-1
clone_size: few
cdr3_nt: TGCGCCAGCAGCCAACCGGGACGGAACACTGAAGCTTTCTTT
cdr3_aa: CASSQPGRNTEAFF

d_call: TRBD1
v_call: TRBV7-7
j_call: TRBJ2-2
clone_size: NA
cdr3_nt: TGTGCCAGCAGCCAAGGGGACAGGGACCTCCGGGGAGCTGTTTTT
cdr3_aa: CASSQGDRDLRGAVF

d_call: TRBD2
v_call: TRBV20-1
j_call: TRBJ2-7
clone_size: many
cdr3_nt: TGCAGTGCTGCGGGACTAGCCGCCTACGAGCAGTACTTC
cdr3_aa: CSAAGLAAYEQYF

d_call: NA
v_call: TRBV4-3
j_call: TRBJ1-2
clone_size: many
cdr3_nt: TGCGCCAGCAGCTTCAACTTAGGACGTCGAAAGACCTATGGCTACACCTTC
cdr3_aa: CASSFNLGRRKTYGYTF

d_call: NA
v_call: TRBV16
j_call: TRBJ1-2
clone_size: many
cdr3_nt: TGTGCCAGCAGCTTTTTTGCGGTCGTTAGAAAGACCTATGGCTACACCTTC
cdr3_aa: CASSFFAVVRKTYGYTF

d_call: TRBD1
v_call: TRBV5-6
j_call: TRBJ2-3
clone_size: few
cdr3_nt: TGTGCCAGCAGCTTGGGGACAGGACTTCGCACAGATACGCAGTATTTT
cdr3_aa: CASSLGTGLRTDTQYF

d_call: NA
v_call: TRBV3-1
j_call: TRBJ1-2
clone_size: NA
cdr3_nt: TGTGCCAGCAGCGCATATTACACCCTTCGAAAGACCTATGGCTACACCTTC
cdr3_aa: CASSAYYTLRKTYGYTF

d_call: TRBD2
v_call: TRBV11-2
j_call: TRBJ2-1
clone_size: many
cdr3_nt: TGTGCCAGCAGCTCCACTAGCGGGAGGGCCGGCGAGCAGTTCTTC
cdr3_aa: CASSSTSGRAGEQFF

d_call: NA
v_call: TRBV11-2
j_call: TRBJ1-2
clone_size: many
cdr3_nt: TGTGCCAGCAGCCTGTATCGAACAAGCAGAAAGACCTATGGCTACACCTTC
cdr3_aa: CASSLYRTSRKTYGYTF

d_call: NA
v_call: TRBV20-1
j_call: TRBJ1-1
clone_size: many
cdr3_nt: TGCAGTGCTGTGATCTTCACTGAAGCTTTCTTT
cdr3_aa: CSAVIFTEAFF

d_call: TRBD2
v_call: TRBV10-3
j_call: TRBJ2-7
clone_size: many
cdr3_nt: TGTGCCTCCCGGGCCAGCGGGAGCTCCTACGAGCAGTACTTC
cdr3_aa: CASRASGSSYEQYF

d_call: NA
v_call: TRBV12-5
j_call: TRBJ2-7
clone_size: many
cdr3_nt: TGTGCTAGTGGAGACAGGCGTACCTACGAGCAGTACTTC
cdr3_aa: CASGDRRTYEQYF

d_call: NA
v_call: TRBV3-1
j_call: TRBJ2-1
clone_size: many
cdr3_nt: TGTGAGCAGCGACGGGGGTCCCATTTCCATTCCGACAATGAGCAGTTCTTC
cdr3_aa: CEQRRGSHFHSDNEQFF

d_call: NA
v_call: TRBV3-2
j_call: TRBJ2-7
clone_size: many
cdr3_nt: TGTGCCAGCAGCCAAGTCGGACTAGCGTCCTACGAGCAGTACTTC
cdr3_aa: CASSQVGLASYEQYF

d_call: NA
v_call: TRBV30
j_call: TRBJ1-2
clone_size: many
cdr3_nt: TGTGCCTGGGACGTGATGCGTTATAGAAAGACCTATGGCTACACCTTC
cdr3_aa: CAWDVMRYRKTYGYTF

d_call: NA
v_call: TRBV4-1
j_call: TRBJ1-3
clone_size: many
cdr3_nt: TGCGCCAGCAGTAGAAAGGGGCTGAGAGACTCTGGAAACACCATATATTTT
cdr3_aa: CASSRKGLRDSGNTIYF

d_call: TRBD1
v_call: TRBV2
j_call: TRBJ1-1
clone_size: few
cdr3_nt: TGTGCCAGCAGTAAACAGGGGCCGACGTTGAACACTGAAGCTTTCTTT
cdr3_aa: CASSKQGPTLNTEAFF

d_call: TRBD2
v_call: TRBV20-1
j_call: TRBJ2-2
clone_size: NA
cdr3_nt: TGCAGTGCTAGATTCTTAGCGGGGGGGCCCTCCGGGGAGCTGTTTTTT
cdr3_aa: CSARFLAGGPSGELFF

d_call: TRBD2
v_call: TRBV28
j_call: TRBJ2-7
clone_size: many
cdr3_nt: TGTGCCAGCAGTTTATCCCCTAGCGGGAGTAGGAACGAGCAGTACTTC
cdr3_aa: CASSLSPSGSRNEQYF

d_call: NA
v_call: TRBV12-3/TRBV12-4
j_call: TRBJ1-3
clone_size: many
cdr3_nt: TGTGCCAGCAGTTTTCGGGGATTTGCCTCTGGAAACACCATATATTTT
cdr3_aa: CASSFRGFASGNTIYF

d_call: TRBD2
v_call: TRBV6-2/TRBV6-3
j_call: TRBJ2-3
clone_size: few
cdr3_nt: TGTGCCAGCAGCCATAGCGGGAGGATCGCAGATACGCAGTATTTT
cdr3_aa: CASSHSGRIADTQYF

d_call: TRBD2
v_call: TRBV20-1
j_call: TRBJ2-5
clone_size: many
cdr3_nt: TGCAGTGCTAGAGATGCTGGGACTAGCGGGGCCATGGCAGAGACCCAGTACTTC
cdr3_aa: CSARDAGTSGAMAETQYF